Sequencing of this T cell receptor (beta chain) was carried out in a study of T cell changes during pregnancy in multiple sclerosis. The data were produced by immunoSEQ multiplex PCR, yet TCRdb's version contains in-frame clones alone and is incomplete. The data show under 85,000 clones, approximately 90% seen once. J gave up 5 bases and V 4 bases, and 12 bases lay outside the gene matches. The CDR3 length is 18 residues. CDR1 is MDHEN and CDR2 is SYDVKM in the germline V gene. V is TRBV28 and J is TRBJ2-2; 11 bases align to TRBD1. This TCR was sampled from a female donor with multiple sclerosis, enrolled in a pregnancy study. Sequencing was performed on CD4+ T cells from peripheral blood mononuclear cells, taken before pregnancy. The CDR3 region is CASSWDPGTGGGTGELFF. CDR3 nucleotides: TGTGCCAGCAGTTGGGACCCCGGGACAGGGGGAGGTACCGGGGAGCTGTTTTTT.